Given below is one TCR beta chain in context. Its antigen is as yet unknown. The data were taken from a study of cytomegalovirus exposure and HLA in healthy donors. Study-level findings and limits: The authors excluded some V segments, including TRBV6-2 and TRBV6-3, as indistinguishable. TCR beta V- and J-gene trimming was later associated with a missense DCLRE1C variant. The productive fraction for most TCR beta V segments was about 87% or about 30% in an earlier analysis.

13 Jbeta primers and 60 Vbeta primers were used for the PCR. The method was immunoSEQ multiplex PCR; TCRdb's version includes in-frame clones alone and lacks a portion of them. Here the sample spans around 170,000 clones, 82% being singletons. V was pared by 6 bases and J by 4 bases, with 9 bases between. The CDR3 covers 12 residues. CDR1 and CDR2 from the germline V gene are MDHEN and SYDVKM. The donors, nominally healthy at sampling, likely had unrecorded immune exposures. V gene TRBV28 combines with J gene TRBJ1-1, with D tentatively TRBD1 (5 bases). The receptor's source is a man between 35 and 55 years old in good health and CMV-seronegative. Sequenced sample: PBMCs. The CDR3 nucleotides are TGTGCCAGCAGATCGGGGGGCACTGAAGCTTTCTTT. This codes for CASRSGGTEAFF.